The rows below give T cell receptor beta chains drawn from one sample of a study of shared clonotypes between healthy human individuals. The protocol was immunoSEQ multiplex PCR, while the TCRdb copy is restricted to in-frame clones and leaves out a portion. Here the sample spans some 2 million clones, about 95% being singletons. Sequenced sample: naive CD8+ T cells sorted from blood. These receptors all come from a man aged 18 to 30 in good health. Both conserved end residues are part of each CDR3. The size field is filled for only some rows; it gives once, few, many or a size class.

. | TRBV4-1 | CASTSGAEAFF
once | TRBV27 | CASSLLGESGYTF
. | TRBV10-2 | CASSEWGLDGYTF
few | TRBV27 | CASSLIDEDTGELFF
. | TRBV29-1 | CSVDAPGPLGEQFF
. | TRBV27 | CASSLIGELAKNIQYF
. | TRBV4-1 | CASSQGTGGLTDTQYF
. | TRBV27 | CASSATGKGNTEAFF
. | TRBV5-4 | CASSLAEGVADTQYF
. | TRBV9 | CASSVEGLANNEQFF
. | TRBV28 | CASSLRGLRTEAFF
few | TRBV5-4 | CASSFGQGNSPLHF
once | TRBV11-2 | CASSPWTASSYNSPLHF
. | TRBV5-6 | CASSPGWGSNEQYF
. | TRBV4-1 | CASSQDGVLGANVLTF
. | TRBV27 | CASGDRSSSYEQYF
. | TRBV28 | CASSFTGGGYTF
. | TRBV27 | CASSQDRGQPQHF
. | TRBV7-9 | CASSPAWQEKGYTEAFF
. | TRBV25-1 | CASSGGTGVYQPQHF
. | TRBV4-3 | CASSQHKLAYQETQYF
. | TRBV6-4 | CASSDQGSGELFF
. | TRBV5-1 | CASSSGLAVYNEQFF
. | TRBV5-1 | CASSLGQGNTDTQYF
. | TRBV7-9 | CASSNWDRRGYNSPLHF
. | TRBV2 | CASSHPRLAAGETQYF
. | TRBV30 | CAFHRVGLETQYF
. | TRBV5-6 | CASSAGTSTTGELFF
. | TRBV19 | CASSTPVEAFF
. | TRBV5-6 | CASSHSYEQYF
. | TRBV2 | CASSEETVTGEGYEQYF
. | TRBV7-8 | CASSLFADNSPLHF
. | TRBV13 | CASSLVRDSSYEQYF
. | TRBV9 | CASSVEGQGSYEQYF
. | TRBV7-9 | CASSLGTVSYNEQFF
few | TRBV9 | CASSVEGLASTEQFF
. | TRBV6-5 | CASSFSKGGEAETQYF
. | TRBV6-5 | CASSPETGSYEQYF
. | TRBV25-1 | CASSPSGQLYGYTF
once | TRBV5-4 | CASSPQGYEQYF